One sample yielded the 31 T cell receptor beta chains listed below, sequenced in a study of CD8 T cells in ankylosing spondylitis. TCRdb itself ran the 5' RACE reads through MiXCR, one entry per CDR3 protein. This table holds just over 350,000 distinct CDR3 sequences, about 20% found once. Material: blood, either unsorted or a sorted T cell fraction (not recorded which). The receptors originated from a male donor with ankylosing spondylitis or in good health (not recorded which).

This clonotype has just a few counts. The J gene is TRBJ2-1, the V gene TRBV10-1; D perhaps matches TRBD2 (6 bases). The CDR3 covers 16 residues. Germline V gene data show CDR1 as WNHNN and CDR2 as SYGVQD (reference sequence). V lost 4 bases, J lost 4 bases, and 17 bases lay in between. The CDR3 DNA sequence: TGCGCCAGCAGTGGCTCCCGGGAGCCCCCTTACAATGAGCAGTTCTTC. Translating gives CASSGSREPPYNEQFF.

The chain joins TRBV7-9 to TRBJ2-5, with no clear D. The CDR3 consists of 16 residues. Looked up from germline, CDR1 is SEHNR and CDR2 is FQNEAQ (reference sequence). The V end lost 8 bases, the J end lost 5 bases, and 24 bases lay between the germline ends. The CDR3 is CASSVVTVPLAETQYF. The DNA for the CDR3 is TGTGCCAGCTCAGTAGTTACAGTCCCTCTCGCGGAGACCCAGTACTTC.

Here the CDR3 reads CASSLDSRPGANVLTF. DNA of the CDR3: TGTGCCAGCAGCTTAGATTCCAGGCCCGGGGCCAACGTCCTGACTTTC. The chain uses TRBV7-9 and TRBJ2-6; D gene unclear. CDR1 SEHNR and CDR2 FQNEAQ come from the germline V gene (reference sequence). V lost 1 base to trimming and J lost 4 bases, with 11 bases between them. The CDR3 has 16 amino acids.

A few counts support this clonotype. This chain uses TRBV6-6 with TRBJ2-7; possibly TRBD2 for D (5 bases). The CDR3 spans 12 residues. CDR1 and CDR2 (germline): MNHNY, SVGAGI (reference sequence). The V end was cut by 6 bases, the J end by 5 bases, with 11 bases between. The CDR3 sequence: CASSSPGDEQYF. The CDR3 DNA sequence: TGTGCCAGCAGCAGCCCCGGGGACGAGCAGTACTTC.

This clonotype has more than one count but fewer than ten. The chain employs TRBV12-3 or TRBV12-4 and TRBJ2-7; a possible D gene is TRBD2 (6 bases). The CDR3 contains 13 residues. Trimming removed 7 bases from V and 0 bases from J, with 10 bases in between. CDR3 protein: CASNLGSSYEQYF. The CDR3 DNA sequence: TGTGCCAGCAACCTCGGGAGCTCCTACGAGCAGTACTTC.

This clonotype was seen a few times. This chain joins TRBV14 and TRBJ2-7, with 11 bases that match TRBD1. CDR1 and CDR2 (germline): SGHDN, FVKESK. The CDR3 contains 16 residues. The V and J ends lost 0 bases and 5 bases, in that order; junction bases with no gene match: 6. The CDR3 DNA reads TGTGCCAGCAGCCAAGATCAAGGGGACAGGGGGGACGAGCAGTACTTC. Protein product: CASSQDQGDRGDEQYF.

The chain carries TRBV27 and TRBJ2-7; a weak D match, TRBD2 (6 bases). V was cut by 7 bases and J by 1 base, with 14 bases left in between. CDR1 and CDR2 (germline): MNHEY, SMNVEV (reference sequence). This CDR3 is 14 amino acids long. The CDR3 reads CASTPGTASYEQYF. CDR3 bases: TGTGCCAGCACCCCCGGGACTGCATCCTACGAGCAGTACTTC.

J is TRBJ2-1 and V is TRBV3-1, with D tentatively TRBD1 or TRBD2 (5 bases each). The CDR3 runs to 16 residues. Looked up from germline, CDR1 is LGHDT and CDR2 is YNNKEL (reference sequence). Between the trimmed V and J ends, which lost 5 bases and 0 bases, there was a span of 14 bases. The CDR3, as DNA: TGTGCCAGCAGCTCTCCCGGGGCTATCTCCTACAATGAGCAGTTCTTC. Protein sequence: CASSSPGAISYNEQFF.

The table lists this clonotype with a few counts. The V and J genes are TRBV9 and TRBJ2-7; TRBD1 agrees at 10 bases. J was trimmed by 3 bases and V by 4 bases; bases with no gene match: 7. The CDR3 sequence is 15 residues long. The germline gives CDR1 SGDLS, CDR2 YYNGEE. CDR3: CASSPGTGAIYEQYF. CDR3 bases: TGTGCCAGCAGCCCCGGGACAGGGGCTATCTACGAGCAGTACTTC.

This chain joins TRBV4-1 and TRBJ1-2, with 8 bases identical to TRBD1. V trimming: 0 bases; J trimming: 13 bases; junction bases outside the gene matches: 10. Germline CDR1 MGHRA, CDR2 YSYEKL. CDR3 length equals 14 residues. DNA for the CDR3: TGCGCCAGCAGCCAAGAAGGGCCCGGACAGGGAAGCACCTTC. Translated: CASSQEGPGQGSTF.

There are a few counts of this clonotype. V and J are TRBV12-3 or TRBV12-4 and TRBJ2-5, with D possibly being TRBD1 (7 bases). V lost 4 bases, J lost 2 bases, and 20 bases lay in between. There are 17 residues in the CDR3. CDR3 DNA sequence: TGTGCCAGCAGTTCCCCGCGCAGGGGGGCTGGACAAGAGACCCAGTACTTC. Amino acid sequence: CASSSPRRGAGQETQYF.

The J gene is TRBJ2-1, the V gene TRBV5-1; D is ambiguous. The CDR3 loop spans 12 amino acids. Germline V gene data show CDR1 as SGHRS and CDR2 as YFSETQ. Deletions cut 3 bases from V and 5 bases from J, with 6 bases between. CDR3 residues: CASSSFDNEQFF. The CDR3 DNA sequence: TGCGCCAGCAGCTCCTTCGACAATGAGCAGTTCTTC.

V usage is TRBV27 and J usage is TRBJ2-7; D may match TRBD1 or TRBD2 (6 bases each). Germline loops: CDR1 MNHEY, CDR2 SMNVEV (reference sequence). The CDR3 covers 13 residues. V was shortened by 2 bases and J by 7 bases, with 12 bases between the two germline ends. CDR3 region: CASSLRGGGEQYF. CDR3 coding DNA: TGTGCCAGCAGTTTAAGAGGAGGGGGAGAGCAGTACTTC.

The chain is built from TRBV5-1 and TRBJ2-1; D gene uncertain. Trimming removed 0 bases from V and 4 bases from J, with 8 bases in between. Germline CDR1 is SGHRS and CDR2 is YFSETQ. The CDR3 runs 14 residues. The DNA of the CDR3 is TGCGCCAGCAGCTTGGCTCCCGCATACAATGAGCAGTTCTTC. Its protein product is CASSLAPAYNEQFF.

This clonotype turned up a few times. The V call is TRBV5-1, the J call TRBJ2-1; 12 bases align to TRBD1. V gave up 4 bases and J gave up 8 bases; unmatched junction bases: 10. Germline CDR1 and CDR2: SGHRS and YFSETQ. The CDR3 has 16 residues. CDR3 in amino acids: CASSRDPGQGAYEQFF. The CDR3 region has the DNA TGCGCCAGCAGCCGGGACCCGGGACAGGGGGCCTATGAGCAGTTCTTC.

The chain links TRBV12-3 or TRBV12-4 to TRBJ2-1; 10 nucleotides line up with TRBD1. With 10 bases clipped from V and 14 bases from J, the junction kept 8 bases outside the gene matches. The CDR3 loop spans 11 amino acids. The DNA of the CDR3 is TGTGCCATCACTTTCGGGACAGGGGAGTTCTTC. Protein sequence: CAITFGTGEFF.

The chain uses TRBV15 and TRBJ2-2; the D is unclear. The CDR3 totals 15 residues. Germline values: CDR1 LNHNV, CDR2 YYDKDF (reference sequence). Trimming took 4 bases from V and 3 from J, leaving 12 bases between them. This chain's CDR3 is CATSNKRAHTGELFF. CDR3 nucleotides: TGTGCCACCAGCAACAAAAGGGCCCACACCGGGGAGCTGTTTTTT.

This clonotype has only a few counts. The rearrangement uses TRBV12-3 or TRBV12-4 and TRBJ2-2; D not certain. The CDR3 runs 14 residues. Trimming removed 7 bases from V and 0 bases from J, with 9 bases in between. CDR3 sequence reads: CASTPLTNTGELFF. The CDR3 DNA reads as TGTGCCAGCACCCCCCTAACGAACACCGGGGAGCTGTTTTTT.

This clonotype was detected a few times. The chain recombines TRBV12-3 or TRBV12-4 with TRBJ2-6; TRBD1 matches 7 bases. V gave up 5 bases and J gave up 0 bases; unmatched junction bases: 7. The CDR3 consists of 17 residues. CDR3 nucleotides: TGTGCCAGCAGTCCTTTTTGGGACAGCTCTGGGGCCAACGTCCTGACTTTC. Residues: CASSPFWDSSGANVLTF.

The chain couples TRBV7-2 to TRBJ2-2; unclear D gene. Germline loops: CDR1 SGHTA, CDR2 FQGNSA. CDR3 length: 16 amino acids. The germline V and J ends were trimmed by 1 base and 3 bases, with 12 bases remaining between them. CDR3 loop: CASSLVWVADTGELFF. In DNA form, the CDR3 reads TGTGCCAGCAGCTTAGTTTGGGTGGCCGACACCGGGGAGCTGTTTTTT.

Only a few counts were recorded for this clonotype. CDR3 DNA: TGCGCCAGCAGTTGGACAGGGGGCGCGGCAGATACGCAGTATTTT. It yields the protein CASSWTGGAADTQYF. The chain uses TRBV4-1 and TRBJ2-3; 11 nucleotides agree with TRBD1. Per germline, CDR1 MGHRA and CDR2 YSYEKL. This CDR3 is 15 amino acids long. With 6 bases clipped from V and 4 bases from J, the junction kept 6 bases outside the gene matches.

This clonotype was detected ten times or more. DNA for the CDR3: TGTGCCAGCAGTTTGGGGTACAATCAGCCCCAGCATTTT. Translation: CASSLGYNQPQHF. The V and J genes are TRBV27 and TRBJ1-5; D is ambiguous. There are 13 residues in the CDR3. From germline, CDR1 is MNHEY and CDR2 SMNVEV (reference sequence). The V end lost 3 bases, the J end lost 3 bases, and 6 bases lay between the germline ends.

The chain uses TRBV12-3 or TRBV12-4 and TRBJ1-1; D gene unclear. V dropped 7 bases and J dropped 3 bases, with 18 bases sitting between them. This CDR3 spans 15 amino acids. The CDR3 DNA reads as TGTGCCAGCACCCAATTTACACTGACGGACACTGAAGCTTTCTTT. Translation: CASTQFTLTDTEAFF.

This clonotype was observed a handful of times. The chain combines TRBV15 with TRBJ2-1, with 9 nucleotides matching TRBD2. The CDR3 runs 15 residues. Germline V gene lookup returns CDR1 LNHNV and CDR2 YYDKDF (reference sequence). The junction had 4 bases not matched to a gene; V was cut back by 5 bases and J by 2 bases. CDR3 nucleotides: TGTGCCACCAGCGGCGAGCGGGGGGCCTACAATGAGCAGTTCTTC. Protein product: CATSGERGAYNEQFF.

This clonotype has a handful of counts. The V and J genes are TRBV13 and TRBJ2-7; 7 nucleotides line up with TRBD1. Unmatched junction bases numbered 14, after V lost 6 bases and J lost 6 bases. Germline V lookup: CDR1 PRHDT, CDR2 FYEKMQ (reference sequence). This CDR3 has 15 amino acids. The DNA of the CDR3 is TGTGCCAGCAGGCCCCCGACAGGGTCAGAAGGCGAGCAGTACTTC. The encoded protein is CASRPPTGSEGEQYF.

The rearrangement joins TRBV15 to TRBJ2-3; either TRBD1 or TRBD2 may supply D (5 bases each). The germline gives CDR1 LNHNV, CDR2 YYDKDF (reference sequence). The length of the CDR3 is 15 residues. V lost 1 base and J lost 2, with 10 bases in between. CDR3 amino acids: CATSRGDGITDTQYF. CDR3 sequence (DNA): TGTGCCACCAGCAGAGGGGACGGAATCACAGATACGCAGTATTTT.

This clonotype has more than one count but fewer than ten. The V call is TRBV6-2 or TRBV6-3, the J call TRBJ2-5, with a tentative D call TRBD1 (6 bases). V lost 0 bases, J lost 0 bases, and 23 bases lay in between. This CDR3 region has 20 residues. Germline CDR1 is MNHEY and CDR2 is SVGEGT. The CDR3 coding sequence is TGTGCCAGCAGTTACTCGATACAGGGAGACCCCCATGGGTACCAAGAGACCCAGTACTTC. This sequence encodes CASSYSIQGDPHGYQETQYF.

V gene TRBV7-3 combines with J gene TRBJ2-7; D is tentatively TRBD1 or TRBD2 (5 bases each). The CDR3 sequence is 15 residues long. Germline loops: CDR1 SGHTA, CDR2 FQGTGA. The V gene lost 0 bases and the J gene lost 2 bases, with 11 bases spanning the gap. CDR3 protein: CASSLTGKGPYEQYF. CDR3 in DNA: TGTGCCAGCAGCTTAACTGGGAAGGGACCCTACGAGCAGTACTTC. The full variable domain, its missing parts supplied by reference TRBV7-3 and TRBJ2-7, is GAGVSQTPSNKVTEKGKYVELRCDPISGHTALYWYRQSLGQGPEFLIYFQGTGAADDSGLPNDRFFAVRPEGSVSTLKIQRTERGDSAVYLCASSLTGKGPYEQYFGPGTRLTVT.

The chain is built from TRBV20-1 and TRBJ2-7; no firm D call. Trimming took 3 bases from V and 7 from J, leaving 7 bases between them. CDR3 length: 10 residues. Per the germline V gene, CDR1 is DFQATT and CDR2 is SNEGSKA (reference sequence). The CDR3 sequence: CSASVGEQYF. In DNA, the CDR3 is TGCAGTGCTAGTGTTGGGGAGCAGTACTTC.

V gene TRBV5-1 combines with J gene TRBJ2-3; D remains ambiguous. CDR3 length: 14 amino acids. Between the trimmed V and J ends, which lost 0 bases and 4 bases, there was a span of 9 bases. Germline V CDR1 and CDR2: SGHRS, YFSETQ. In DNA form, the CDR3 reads TGCGCCAGCAGCTTGGCCCCCGCGGCAGATACGCAGTATTTT. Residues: CASSLAPAADTQYF.

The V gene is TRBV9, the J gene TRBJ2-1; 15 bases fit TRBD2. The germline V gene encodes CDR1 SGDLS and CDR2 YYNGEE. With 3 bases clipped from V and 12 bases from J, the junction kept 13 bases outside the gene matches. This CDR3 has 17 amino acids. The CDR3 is CASSAGGLAGGNVGQFF. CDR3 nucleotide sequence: TGTGCCAGCAGCGCCGGGGGACTAGCGGGGGGAAATGTCGGGCAGTTCTTC.